Listed below are T cell receptor beta chains from one sample, sequenced in a study of radiotherapy plus CTLA-4 blockade in lung cancer. The repertoire was sequenced with immunoSEQ multiplex PCR; TCRdb's copy has only in-frame clones and lacks some. The sample records 55,000 to 75,000 clones, 70% to 80% being singletons. Sequenced here: peripheral blood, sampled from a patient treated with radiotherapy plus ipilimumab. The source is a human donor with non-small cell lung cancer whose response to radiotherapy plus ipilimumab could not be evaluated. Some clones in this sample may be carry-over from other donors' samples. CDR3s include the opening cysteine and the closing phenylalanine or tryptophan. The D gene is left open where the match is weak. Where a row states a size, it is once, few, many or the class of an expanded clone; other rows omit it.

d_gene	v_gene	j_gene	len	abundance	CDR3aa	CDR3nt
.	TRBV7-9	TRBJ2-7	16	.	CASSLYRDQGPYEQYF	TGTGCCAGCAGCTTATACCGGGACCAGGGGCCCTACGAGCAGTACTTC
.	TRBV27	TRBJ2-7	16	.	CASSPQGTFVTYEQYF	TGTGCCAGCAGTCCTCAGGGGACCTTCGTGACCTACGAGCAGTACTTC
.	TRBV5-4	TRBJ1-2	16	few	CASSLDGHREEIGYTF	TGTGCCAGCAGCTTGGATGGGCACAGGGAAGAAATCGGCTACACCTTC
TRBD1	TRBV5-6	TRBJ2-1	17	few	CASSLEQGLSSYNEQFF	TGTGCCAGCAGCTTGGAACAGGGGTTGTCCTCCTACAATGAGCAGTTCTTC
.	TRBV6-5	TRBJ1-2	14	.	CASSYGGSAYGYTF	TGTGCCAGCAGTTACGGGGGGAGCGCCTATGGCTACACCTTC
TRBD1	TRBV5-6	TRBJ1-2	13	.	CASSRTGGRGYTF	TGTGCCAGCAGCCGGACAGGGGGCCGGGGCTACACCTTC
.	TRBV30	TRBJ2-7	16	.	CAWSVGIGGASYEQYF	TGTGCCTGGAGTGTTGGGATTGGGGGGGCCAGCTACGAGCAGTACTTC
TRBD2	TRBV2	TRBJ2-1	13	.	CASSSSGANEQFF	TGTGCCAGCAGTTCTAGCGGGGCGAATGAGCAGTTCTTC
TRBD2	TRBV5-1	TRBJ2-3	16	.	CASSGGAGGATDTQYF	TGCGCCAGCAGCGGCGGGGCCGGGGGGGCCACAGATACGCAGTATTTT
TRBD1	TRBV4-1	TRBJ2-7	15	many	CASSQDATGGYEQYF	TGCGCCAGCAGCCAAGATGCGACAGGGGGCTACGAGCAGTACTTC
TRBD1	TRBV4-1	TRBJ2-5	16	.	CASSQDQTGDEKTQYF	TGCGCCAGCAGCCAAGATCAGACAGGGGATGAGAAGACCCAGTACTTC
TRBD2	TRBV2	TRBJ2-3	17	.	CASSGPSSGVYTDTQYF	TGTGCCAGCAGTGGGCCTTCCAGCGGGGTGTACACAGATACGCAGTATTTT
TRBD1	TRBV7-2	TRBJ2-5	14	.	CASSPWTGSETQYF	TGTGCCAGCAGTCCCTGGACAGGGTCGGAGACCCAGTACTTC
.	TRBV27	TRBJ2-7	13	.	CASSYGSSYEQCF	TGTGCCAGCAGTTACGGGAGCTCCTACGAGCAGTGCTTC
.	TRBV5-1	TRBJ2-1	14	.	CASSLGSTVNEQFF	TGCGCCAGCAGCTTAGGTAGTACAGTCAATGAGCAGTTCTTC
.	TRBV5-6	TRBJ2-7	16	.	CASPLGSRDRGIEQYF	TGTGCCAGCCCTCTCGGTTCGCGGGACCGAGGGATCGAGCAGTACTTC
TRBD1	TRBV2	TRBJ1-1	15	.	CASSTTGDVNTEAFF	TGTGCCAGCAGCACGACAGGGGACGTGAACACTGAAGCTTTCTTT
.	TRBV7-8	TRBJ2-7	13	.	CASSGVQGGEQYF	TGTGCCAGCAGCGGGGTGCAGGGTGGAGAGCAGTACTTC
.	TRBV6-5	TRBJ2-7	14	once	CASSTGFGTYEQYF	TGTGCCAGCAGTACCGGTTTTGGTACCTACGAGCAGTACTTC
.	TRBV27	TRBJ2-7	13	.	CASSLYHSYEQYF	TGTGCCAGCAGTTTATATCATTCCTACGAGCAGTACTTC
.	TRBV10-2	TRBJ1-1	15	.	CASSEWWEVNTEAFF	TGCGCCAGCAGTGAGTGGTGGGAGGTGAACACTGAAGCTTTCTTT
.	TRBV14	TRBJ1-1	14	.	CASSQVGGRTEAFF	TGTGCCAGCAGCCAAGTGGGAGGGAGAACTGAAGCTTTCTTT
.	TRBV9	TRBJ1-3	16	.	CASSLRDWNSGNTIYF	TGTGCCAGCAGCCTCCGGGACTGGAACTCTGGAAACACCATATATTTT
TRBD1	TRBV2	TRBJ2-7	13	.	CASRVDRAHEQYF	TGTGCCAGCAGGGTGGACAGGGCCCACGAGCAGTACTTC
.	TRBV6-1	TRBJ2-5	16	.	CASSGSPGGPGPTQYF	TGTGCCAGCAGTGGGAGTCCCGGGGGGCCCGGCCCGACCCAGTACTTC
TRBD1	TRBV9	TRBJ2-2	17	.	CASSVGPGQANTGELFF	TGTGCCAGCAGCGTAGGCCCGGGACAGGCGAACACCGGGGAGCTGTTTTTT
.	TRBV9	TRBJ1-3	17	.	CASSVGSTVTSGNTIYF	TGTGCCAGCAGCGTAGGGTCCACTGTGACTTCTGGAAACACCATATATTTT
.	TRBV5-1	TRBJ2-5	14	.	CASSLEGLAETQYF	TGCGCCAGCAGCTTGGAGGGTTTAGCGGAGACCCAGTACTTC
TRBD1	TRBV5-1	TRBJ1-1	16	.	CASSFGQESSNTEAFF	TGCGCCAGCAGCTTCGGACAGGAGAGCTCGAACACTGAAGCTTTCTTT
.	TRBV5-6	TRBJ2-7	13	.	CASSLDRAYEQYF	TGTGCCAGCAGCTTGGACAGGGCCTACGAGCAGTACTTC
TRBD2	TRBV7-6	TRBJ2-1	14	.	CASSLGGGLAGGIF	TGTGCCAGCAGCTTAGGCGGGGGGCTAGCGGGGGGTATCTTC
.	TRBV4-3	TRBJ2-7	14	.	CASSPLGGSDEQYF	TGCGCCAGCAGCCCCCTTGGAGGGTCCGACGAGCAGTACTTC
.	TRBV7-9	TRBJ2-7	12	.	CASSPDTGEQYF	TGTGCCAGCAGCCCGGATACGGGAGAGCAGTACTTC
.	TRBV6-5	TRBJ2-5	11	.	CASSSEHQQYF	TGTGCCAGCAGTTCCGAACATCAGCAGTACTTC